One and the same sample provided the 2 T cell receptor beta chains below, sequenced in a study of shared clonotypes between healthy human individuals. Profiled with immunoSEQ multiplex PCR; TCRdb holds only in-frame clones, not every one. The data contain fewer than 3 million clones, roughly 90% of them seen just once; the ten biggest clones take up around 0.4%. The sequencing input was naive CD4+ T cells from PBMCs. The subset is: CD45RA+ positively selected. Receptors originate from a man aged 18 to 29 in good health. Some clones in this sample may be carry-over from other donors' samples.

The chain recombines TRBV5-1 with TRBJ2-3, with D uncertain. V gave up 4 bases and J gave up 4 bases, with 13 bases separating them. This CDR3 comprises 14 residues. Per the germline V gene, CDR1 is SGHRS and CDR2 is YFSETQ. This CDR3 is CASSRATLADTQYF. The CDR3, as DNA: TGCGCCAGCAGCCGCGCCACATTGGCAGATACGCAGTATTTT.

The chain combines TRBV7-2 with TRBJ2-5; D is perhaps TRBD2 (5 bases). The ends were cut back, 1 base at V and 4 bases at J, with 13 bases in the middle. CDR1 SGHTA and CDR2 FQGNSA come from the germline V gene. This CDR3 region has 15 residues. The DNA of the CDR3 is TGTGCCAGCAGCTTAGGAGACTATGCGGGAGAGACCCAGTACTTC. Translated, it gives CASSLGDYAGETQYF.